The next 3 T cell receptor beta chains were all read from a single sample in a study of blood T cell repertoires in COVID-19. The repertoire was sequenced with immunoSEQ multiplex PCR; TCRdb's copy has only in-frame clones and lacks some. The sample records about 180,000 clones, roughly four fifths being singletons. The specimen sequenced was peripheral blood. The receptors derive from a woman aged 65 to 85 with COVID-19, enrolled during active disease.

V and J are TRBV2 and TRBJ2-7, with a tentative D call TRBD1 (6 bases). V lost 3 bases and J lost 3, with 12 bases in between. The CDR3 runs to 14 residues. Looked up from germline, CDR1 is SNHLY and CDR2 is FYNNEI. CDR3 nucleotides: TGTGCCAGCAGTGAGGACAGAAAATACTACGAGCAGTACTTC. Translation gives CASSEDRKYYEQYF.

This clone came up once. This sample also contains other DNA sequences that code for the same CDR3. The rearrangement joins TRBV28 to TRBJ1-5; a possible D gene is TRBD1 (5 bases). Trimming took 7 bases from V and 3 from J, leaving 10 bases between them. The CDR3 spans 13 residues. The V gene's germline CDR1 is MDHEN and CDR2 SYDVKM. CDR3 in DNA: TGTGCCAGCAAGGGGACTTTCAATCAGCCCCAGCATTTT. It codes for CASKGTFNQPQHF.

This chain joins TRBV5-4 and TRBJ1-1, with D unclear. Trimming left V 0 bases short and J 1 base short, with 10 bases between. The CDR3 length is 15 residues. The germline CDR1 and CDR2 sequences are SGHNT and YYREEE (reference sequence). The CDR3 sequence is CASSLVGIGNTEAFF. The CDR3 nucleotides read TGTGCCAGCAGCTTGGTGGGCATTGGGAACACTGAAGCTTTCTTT.